The 30 T cell receptor beta chains listed next were all sequenced from one sample in a study of T cell responses to AZD1222 COVID-19 vaccine. Clones were read by immunoSEQ multiplex PCR, and TCRdb kept only the in-frame ones, dropping some. This table holds roughly 140,000 clones, around 87% found once. Sequenced here: peripheral blood, sampled on day 0 of AZD1222 vaccination. These receptors all come from an adult in good health.

Only a few counts were recorded for this clone. The chain links TRBV3-1 (or the pseudogene TRBV3-2) to TRBJ2-3, with 7 nucleotides matching TRBD2. V gave up 6 bases and J gave up 2 bases; unmatched junction bases: 11. CDR3 length: 16 residues. Germline V CDR1 and CDR2: LGHDT, YNNKEL (reference sequence). For the CDR3, the DNA is TGTGCCAGCAGTACACATCCGGGACTAAACACAGATACGCAGTATTTT. Translating it yields CASSTHPGLNTDTQYF.

V gene TRBV25-1 combines with J gene TRBJ2-5; D is undetermined. The V gene lost 3 bases and the J gene lost 4 bases, with 12 bases spanning the gap. This CDR3 is built from 14 residues. Per germline, CDR1 MGHDK and CDR2 SYGVNS. CDR3 region: CASSEPRELETQYF. In nucleotides, the CDR3 is TGTGCCAGCAGTGAGCCCAGAGAGCTAGAGACCCAGTACTTC.

This chain uses TRBV5-1 with TRBJ1-3; unclear D gene. The CDR3 is 16 residues long. The V and J ends lost 5 bases and 0 bases respectively, with 15 bases between them. Germline V lookup: CDR1 SGHRS, CDR2 YFSETQ. The chain's CDR3 is CASSKREINSGNTIYF. DNA of the CDR3: TGCGCCAGCAGTAAAAGGGAGATTAACTCTGGAAACACCATATATTTT.

This chain joins TRBV4-2 and TRBJ1-1, with 9 bases lining up with TRBD1. This CDR3 is built from 18 residues. V dropped 4 bases and J dropped 0; count of bases not matched to a gene: 12. The germline V gene encodes CDR1 LGHNA and CDR2 YNFKEQ. The CDR3 here is CASSRQGVTGGMNTEAFF. DNA of the CDR3: TGTGCCAGCAGCCGACAAGGGGTGACAGGGGGTATGAACACTGAAGCTTTCTTT.

The J gene is TRBJ2-1, the V gene TRBV15; D remains ambiguous. Germline CDR1 LNHNV, CDR2 YYDKDF (reference sequence). Between the trimmed V and J ends, which lost 3 bases and 1 base, there was a span of 4 bases. The CDR3 consists of 13 residues. The CDR3 DNA is TGTGCCACCAGCAGGGGATCCTACAATGAGCAGTTCTTC. This encodes CATSRGSYNEQFF.

The chain joins TRBV6-5 to TRBJ1-4, with D unresolved. Germline V CDR1 and CDR2: MNHEY, SVGAGI. V gave up 6 bases and J gave up 2 bases, with 16 bases separating them. CDR3 length: 16 residues. CDR3 DNA: TGTGCCAGCAGCTACACCCGACGCACCACTAATGAAAAACTGTTTTTT. This gives the protein CASSYTRRTTNEKLFF.

The V gene is TRBV20-1, the J gene TRBJ1-2; D might be TRBD1 (5 bases). The V gene lost 7 bases and the J gene lost 3 bases, with 9 bases spanning the gap. This CDR3 comprises 11 residues. CDR1 and CDR2 (germline): DFQATT, SNEGSKA (reference sequence). In nucleotides, the CDR3 is TGCAGTGTCGGGGACTACTATGGCTACACCTTC. Its translation: CSVGDYYGYTF.

This chain joins TRBV5-1 and TRBJ2-3; D may match TRBD1 or TRBD2 (5 bases each). CDR3 length: 15 amino acids. Germline lookup yields CDR1 SGHRS and CDR2 YFSETQ. Trimming took off 2 bases at V and 6 bases at J, with 16 bases between the two ends. CDR3 sequence reads: CASSFGTPKVDTQYF. The CDR3 DNA reads TGCGCCAGCAGCTTTGGGACCCCTAAGGTCGATACGCAGTATTTT. The full variable domain, in which reference TRBV5-1 and TRBJ2-3 provide the parts outside the CDR3, is KAGVTQTPRYLIKTRGQQVTLSCSPISGHRSVSWYQQTPGQGLQFLFEYFSETQRNKGNFPGRFSGRQFSNSRSEMNVSTLELGDSALYLCASSFGTPKVDTQYFGPGTRLTVL.

This clone was seen just once. The CDR3 DNA follows: TGTGCCAGCAGCGGAATAGTGACAGGGAAAAACATTCAGTACTTC. Protein: CASSGIVTGKNIQYF. This rearrangement joins TRBV27 to TRBJ2-4; 7 bases line up with TRBD1. The CDR3 has 15 residues. Germline V gene lookup returns CDR1 MNHEY and CDR2 SMNVEV (reference sequence). The junction had 9 bases not matched to a gene; V was cut back by 6 bases and J by 4 bases.

The chain couples TRBV19 to TRBJ2-7, with 7 positions matching TRBD1. The J segment lost 3 bases and the V segment lost 4 bases, leaving 3 bases of the junction unmatched. The CDR3 length is 13 residues. Germline CDR1 is LNHDA and CDR2 is SQIVND (reference sequence). CDR3 protein: CASSKGTDYEQYF. Here the CDR3 DNA reads TGTGCCAGTAGTAAAGGGACAGACTACGAGCAGTACTTC.

This chain links TRBV7-2 with TRBJ1-5; 8 bases agree with TRBD1. The J segment lost 7 bases and the V segment lost 3 bases, leaving 5 bases of the junction unmatched. The germline V gene has CDR1 SGHTA and CDR2 FQGNSA. The CDR3 consists of 14 residues. As DNA, the CDR3 is TGTGCCAGCAGCTTCGGACAGGGAGGCCAGCCCCAGCATTTT. It is translated as CASSFGQGGQPQHF.

This chain connects TRBV6-5 to TRBJ2-2, with D perhaps matching TRBD2 (6 bases). Trimming stripped 6 bases from V and 3 bases from J, with 14 bases between. The germline CDR1 and CDR2 sequences are MNHEY and SVGAGI. The CDR3 runs 15 residues. As DNA, the CDR3 is TGTGCCAGCAGGAGGGGAGCGGGCGACACCGGGGAGCTGTTTTTT. Amino acid sequence: CASRRGAGDTGELFF.

The chain employs TRBV11-3 and TRBJ2-6; D is perhaps TRBD1 (6 bases). CDR1 and CDR2 (germline): SGHNT, YENEEA. V shed 5 bases and J shed 4 bases, with 9 bases lying between them. CDR3 length: 14 residues. CDR3 sequence (DNA): TGTGCCAGCAGCCCAGGGGTGGGGGCCAACGTCCTGACTTTC. It specifies CASSPGVGANVLTF. The variable domain in full, completed from reference TRBV11-3 and TRBJ2-6, reads EAGVVQSPRYKIIEKKQPVAFWCNPISGHNTLYWYLQNLGQGPELLIRYENEEAVDDSQLPKDRFSAERLKGVDSTLKIQPAELGDSAVYLCASSPGVGANVLTFGAGSRLTVL.

V usage is TRBV11-3 and J usage is TRBJ2-1; D call uncertain. V was shortened by 3 bases and J by 5 bases, with 8 bases between the two germline ends. This CDR3 is built from 13 residues. CDR1 and CDR2 from the germline V gene are SGHNT and YENEEA. This chain's CDR3 is CASSFRVDNEQFF. The CDR3 DNA sequence: TGTGCCAGCAGCTTTCGGGTGGACAATGAGCAGTTCTTC.

The chain uses TRBV6-5 and TRBJ1-3; no firm D call. Germline CDR1 reads MNHEY; CDR2 reads SVGAGI. V lost 3 bases to trimming and J lost 0 bases, with 9 bases between them. The CDR3 has 15 amino acids. The CDR3, as DNA: TGTGCCAGCAGTTATCAAGGGTTCTCTGGAAACACCATATATTTT. This translates into CASSYQGFSGNTIYF.

J is TRBJ1-2 and V is TRBV29-1; 9 positions agree with TRBD1. Germline V gives CDR1 SQVTM, CDR2 ANQGSEA. V was pared by 7 bases and J by 6 bases, with 6 bases of the junction left unmatched. CDR3 length: 12 amino acids. CDR3 in DNA: TGCAGCGGGACGAGGGACAGGGATGGCTACACCTTC. Translation gives CSGTRDRDGYTF.

The chain couples TRBV18 to TRBJ1-4; TRBD1 agrees at 7 bases. The germline gives CDR1 KGHSH, CDR2 LQKENI. CDR3 length: 14 residues. Germline trimming cut 3 bases from V and 4 bases from J; bases unmatched to any gene: 2. In DNA, the CDR3 is TGTGCCAGCTCACCGGGACAGATTAATGAAAAACTGTTTTTT. Translating gives CASSPGQINEKLFF.

The V gene is TRBV4-2, the J gene TRBJ1-3; D is unresolved. Trimming shortened V by 1 base and J by 3 bases, and 13 bases separated the two germline ends. The CDR3 sequence is 16 residues long. Germline V CDR1 and CDR2: LGHNA, YNFKEQ. DNA of the CDR3: TGTGCCAGCAGCCAAGTGGGCGTCGGTGGTGGAAACACCATATATTTT. Translating gives CASSQVGVGGGNTIYF.

The V call is TRBV9, the J call TRBJ2-5; TRBD1 aligns across 9 bases. Per the germline V gene, CDR1 is SGDLS and CDR2 is YYNGEE. The J segment lost 7 bases and the V segment lost 4 bases, leaving 2 bases of the junction unmatched. The CDR3 contains 12 residues. CDR3 sequence reads: CASSRGQGTQYF. The CDR3 DNA follows: TGTGCCAGCAGCCGGGGACAGGGGACCCAGTACTTC.

This chain uses TRBV5-1 with TRBJ1-6, with TRBD1 matching 7 bases. Germline V gene lookup returns CDR1 SGHRS and CDR2 YFSETQ. CDR3 length equals 14 residues. After removal of 5 bases from V and 11 bases from J, the junction contained 10 bases not matched to a gene. The CDR3 nucleotides are TGCGCCAGCAGACTTTACACAGGGGCGGCACCCCTCCACTTT. Encoded protein: CASRLYTGAAPLHF. Full variable domain (missing parts from reference TRBV5-1 and TRBJ1-6): KAGVTQTPRYLIKTRGQQVTLSCSPISGHRSVSWYQQTPGQGLQFLFEYFSETQRNKGNFPGRFSGRQFSNSRSEMNVSTLELGDSALYLCASRLYTGAAPLHFGNGTRLTVT.

The J gene is TRBJ2-7, the V gene TRBV5-1; D remains unclear. The CDR3 extends over 14 amino acids. V was shortened by 4 bases and J by 2 bases, with 13 bases between the two germline ends. The V gene's germline CDR1 is SGHRS and CDR2 YFSETQ. As DNA, the CDR3 is TGCGCCAGCAGCCTAGGACGGTCGACCTACGAGCAGTACTTC. Protein sequence: CASSLGRSTYEQYF.

V and J are TRBV4-2 and TRBJ1-5, with D perhaps matching TRBD1 (5 bases). The CDR3 is 14 amino acids. V was shortened by 4 bases and J by 3 bases, with 10 bases between the two germline ends. Germline CDR1 is LGHNA and CDR2 is YNFKEQ. CDR3 DNA: TGTGCCAGCAGCCCACAGGAGGCCAATCAGCCCCAGCATTTT. This sequence encodes CASSPQEANQPQHF.

This chain joins TRBV27 and TRBJ1-5; tentatively, D is TRBD1 (5 bases). In germline, CDR1 is MNHEY, CDR2 SMNVEV (reference sequence). V was trimmed by 3 bases and J by 1 base, leaving 13 bases between them. This CDR3 comprises 16 residues. As DNA, the CDR3 is TGTGCCAGCAGTTTTTTGGGGGGGTCCAGCAATCAGCCCCAGCATTTT. It codes for CASSFLGGSSNQPQHF.

The chain links TRBV13 to TRBJ2-1; D gene uncertain. V dropped 3 bases and J dropped 2 bases, with 14 bases sitting between them. The germline V gene has CDR1 PRHDT and CDR2 FYEKMQ (reference sequence). This CDR3 spans 16 amino acids. The CDR3 DNA sequence: TGTGCCAGCAGCTTTGTCCGGCAGGCCACCTACAATGAGCAGTTCTTC. Its protein is CASSFVRQATYNEQFF.

The chain has TRBV6-1 and TRBJ1-2; D uncertain. This CDR3 has 13 residues. V lost 2 bases and J lost 8, with 12 bases in between. Per germline, CDR1 MNHNS and CDR2 SASEGT. CDR3 bases: TGTGCCAGCAGTGAAATGGCTTTCAGAGGCTACACCTTC. Translated: CASSEMAFRGYTF.

V gene TRBV2 combines with J gene TRBJ2-5, with 9 nucleotides matching TRBD1. Per germline, CDR1 SNHLY and CDR2 FYNNEI. V lost 6 bases, J lost 4 bases, and 9 bases stayed unmatched. The CDR3 sequence is 15 residues long. CDR3 nucleotides: TGTGCCAGCAGGGGACAGGGAGGTCGTGGAGAGACCCAGTACTTC. It yields the protein CASRGQGGRGETQYF.

The sample holds a few counts of this clone. The V and J genes are TRBV18 and TRBJ1-5, with 7 bases identical to TRBD1. From germline, CDR1 is KGHSH and CDR2 LQKENI. This CDR3 is 14 amino acids long. V lost 3 bases, J lost 2 bases, and 1 base stayed unmatched. CDR3 in DNA: TGTGCCAGCTCACCCACAGGGGGCAATCAGCCCCAGCATTTT. Translating it yields CASSPTGGNQPQHF.

This clone was found once. The rearrangement joins TRBV6-6 to TRBJ2-1; 10 bases agree with TRBD2. This CDR3 has 15 residues. CDR1 and CDR2 (germline): MNHNY, SVGAGI (reference sequence). The J segment lost 6 bases and the V segment lost 2 bases, leaving 4 bases of the junction unmatched. The CDR3 DNA follows: TGTGCCAGCAGTTACCTAGCGGGAGAAGTCAATGAGCAGTTCTTC. Protein: CASSYLAGEVNEQFF.

This chain uses TRBV6-5 with TRBJ1-3; TRBD1 might be the D (6 bases). Trimming pared 5 bases from V and 2 bases from J, leaving 10 bases between. CDR3 length equals 14 residues. Per the germline V gene, CDR1 is MNHEY and CDR2 is SVGAGI. CDR3 sequence: CASSPGGTGNTIYF. In DNA form, the CDR3 reads TGTGCCAGCAGTCCGGGGGGCACTGGAAACACCATATATTTT.

The rearrangement joins TRBV30 to TRBJ1-1; a possible D gene is TRBD1 (6 bases). V dropped 0 bases and J dropped 0 bases, with 11 bases sitting between them. Germline loops: CDR1 GTSNPN, CDR2 SVGIG (reference sequence). The CDR3 runs 15 residues. In nucleotides, the CDR3 is TGTGCCTGGAGTGTGGGGGCAGGGTTGAACACTGAAGCTTTCTTT. Its translation is CAWSVGAGLNTEAFF.